The 2 T cell receptor beta chains below all came from one sample that was sequenced in a study of blood T cells in healthy people across ages. Primers used in a second PCR of about 6 to 11 cycles were a sample-barcoded 5' primer and a J-beta primer mix. TCRdb reanalysed the 5' RACE reads using MiXCR and keeps one entry per CDR3 protein. The sample comprises 1.5 million to 2 million distinct CDR3 sequences, more than 35% of which are singletons, and under 30% rests with the top ten. The source material was blood. The receptors come from a human donor in good health.

This clonotype was detected only a few times. The V call is TRBV4-3, the J call TRBJ2-7; 8 nucleotides match TRBD1. The junction had 3 bases not matched to a gene; V was cut back by 0 bases and J by 2 bases. The germline CDR1 and CDR2 sequences are LGHNA and YSLEER. The CDR3 has 15 amino acids. This CDR3 is CASSQDQTGAYEQYF. The CDR3 nucleotides are TGCGCCAGCAGCCAAGATCAGACAGGGGCCTACGAGCAGTACTTC.

This clonotype was counted at least ten times. This sequence joins TRBV12-3 or TRBV12-4 and TRBJ1-2; D unresolved. The V gene lost 5 bases and the J gene lost 7 bases, with 20 bases spanning the gap. CDR3 size: 15 residues. CDR3 sequence: CASSPAPPGSGGYTF. In DNA form, the CDR3 reads TGTGCCAGCAGTCCCGCCCCGCCGGGTTCGGGTGGCTACACCTTC.